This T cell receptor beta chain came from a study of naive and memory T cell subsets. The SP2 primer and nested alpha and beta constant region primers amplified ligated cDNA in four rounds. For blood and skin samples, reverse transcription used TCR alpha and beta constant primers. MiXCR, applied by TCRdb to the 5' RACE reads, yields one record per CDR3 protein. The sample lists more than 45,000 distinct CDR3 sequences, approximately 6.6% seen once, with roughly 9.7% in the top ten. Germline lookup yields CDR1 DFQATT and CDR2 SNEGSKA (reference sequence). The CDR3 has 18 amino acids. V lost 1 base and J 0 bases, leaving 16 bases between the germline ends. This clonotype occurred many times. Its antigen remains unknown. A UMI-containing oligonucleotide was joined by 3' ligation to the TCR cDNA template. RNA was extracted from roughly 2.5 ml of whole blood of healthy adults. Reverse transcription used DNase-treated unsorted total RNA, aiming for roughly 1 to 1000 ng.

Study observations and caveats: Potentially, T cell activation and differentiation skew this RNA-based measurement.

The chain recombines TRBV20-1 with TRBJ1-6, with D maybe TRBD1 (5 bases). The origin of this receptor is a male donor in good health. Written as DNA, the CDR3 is TGCAGTGCTAGAGGTGGGGCGCAGGCGAGCTCCTATAATTCACCCCTCCACTTT. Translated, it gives CSARGGAQASSYNSPLHF.